One sample yielded the 28 T cell receptor beta chains listed below, sequenced in a study of shared clonotypes between healthy human individuals. Using immunoSEQ multiplex PCR, the repertoire was profiled, and TCRdb retains in-frame clones only, with some absent. The table includes about 1.1 million clones, 75% to 80% detected once. Material for sequencing was memory CD4+ T cells from PBMCs. Subset of the sample: CD45RA-negative fraction. The source is a young man in good health. Some clones in this sample may be carry-over from other donors' samples.

The chain carries TRBV6-5 and TRBJ1-2; D gene unclear. Germline loops: CDR1 MNHEY, CDR2 SVGAGI. V was pared by 8 bases and J by 6 bases, with 13 bases between. The CDR3 is 12 residues long. CDR3 loop: CASGSALDGYTF. CDR3 DNA sequence: TGTGCCAGCGGGTCCGCCTTAGATGGCTACACCTTC.

This chain connects TRBV9 to TRBJ1-1; D gene uncertain. The V gene lost 0 bases and the J gene lost 4 bases, with 10 bases spanning the gap. Germline V gene sequence: CDR1 SGDLS, CDR2 YYNGEE. CDR3 length equals 14 residues. The CDR3 region has the DNA TGTGCCAGCAGCGTAGACACCTGGGGCACTGAAGCTTTCTTT. Amino acids: CASSVDTWGTEAFF.

This chain uses TRBV5-1 with TRBJ2-7; D remains ambiguous. This CDR3 contains 11 residues. V was shortened by 4 bases and J by 3 bases, with 5 bases between the two germline ends. In germline, CDR1 is SGHRS, CDR2 YFSETQ. For the CDR3, the DNA is TGCGCCAGCAGCGGCCACTACGAGCAGTACTTC. Residues: CASSGHYEQYF.

The chain carries TRBV2 and TRBJ2-1, with a possible D match to TRBD2 (7 bases). Germline lookup yields CDR1 SNHLY and CDR2 FYNNEI. The CDR3 is made up of 17 amino acids. Trimming removed 6 bases at V and 0 bases at J, with 18 bases between. The CDR3 reads CASSLGGASISYNEQFF. CDR3 DNA sequence: TGTGCCAGCAGCCTGGGGGGGGCATCTATCTCCTACAATGAGCAGTTCTTC.

The chain is built from TRBV30 and TRBJ2-3; TRBD2 is a possible D gene (6 bases). Deletions cut 1 base from V and 6 bases from J, with 14 bases between. The CDR3 is 14 residues long. Germline CDR1 is GTSNPN and CDR2 is SVGIG (reference sequence). CDR3 in amino acids: CAWSGFLGGDTQYF. As DNA, the CDR3 is TGTGCCTGGAGTGGATTTCTAGGAGGGGATACGCAGTATTTT.

The chain employs TRBV27 and TRBJ2-1; 11 bases align to TRBD2. The J segment lost 12 bases and the V segment lost 7 bases, leaving 5 bases of the junction unmatched. Germline-derived CDR1 and CDR2 are MNHEY and SMNVEV (reference sequence). The CDR3 is made up of 12 amino acids. CDR3 sequence reads: CASTNLAGGQFF. CDR3 nucleotide sequence: TGTGCCAGCACTAATCTAGCGGGAGGGCAGTTCTTC.

The V and J genes are TRBV29-1 and TRBJ2-7; TRBD2 aligns across 9 bases. Germline-derived CDR1 and CDR2 are SQVTM and ANQGSEA. After removal of 4 bases from V and 5 bases from J, the junction contained 6 bases not matched to a gene. The CDR3 has 13 amino acids. The CDR3 loop is CSVVAGGIDEQYF. CDR3 DNA sequence: TGCAGCGTTGTGGCGGGGGGGATCGACGAGCAGTACTTC.

The chain links TRBV7-2 to TRBJ2-7, with 7 bases that match TRBD2. V lost 2 bases to trimming and J lost 6 bases; unmatched junction nucleotides: 10. CDR3 length: 15 residues. Germline-derived CDR1 and CDR2 are SGHTA and FQGNSA. Here the CDR3 DNA reads TGTGCCAGCAGCTTAATATCTAGCGGAATTAGCGAGCAGTACTTC. It codes for CASSLISSGISEQYF.

The chain employs TRBV5-1 and TRBJ2-5; 9 bases are a match to TRBD2. V dropped 4 bases and J dropped 1; count of bases not matched to a gene: 5. Looked up from germline, CDR1 is SGHRS and CDR2 is YFSETQ. The CDR3 contains 15 residues. This CDR3 is CASSPGLAVQETQYF. In DNA form, the CDR3 reads TGCGCCAGCAGCCCGGGACTAGCCGTCCAAGAGACCCAGTACTTC.

This clone was observed once. This specimen includes other DNA sequences encoding the same CDR3. The DNA for the CDR3 is TGCAGCGTACTACAGGGGGCGTACTATGGCTACACCTTC. This gives the protein CSVLQGAYYGYTF. The chain recombines TRBV29-1 with TRBJ1-2; TRBD1 matches 9 bases. CDR1 and CDR2 from the germline V gene are SQVTM and ANQGSEA. The CDR3 covers 13 residues. J lost 3 bases, V lost 6 bases, and 5 bases had no gene match.

This chain links TRBV6-1 with TRBJ1-2, with D perhaps TRBD1 (5 bases). This CDR3 has 14 amino acids. CDR1 and CDR2 from the germline V gene are MNHNS and SASEGT. V was pared by 5 bases and J by 2 bases, with 12 bases between. This CDR3 is CASSRDGANYGYTF. CDR3 coding DNA: TGTGCCAGCAGTAGGGACGGCGCAAACTATGGCTACACCTTC.

The chain uses TRBV7-9 and TRBJ2-3; the D gene is possibly TRBD2 (5 bases). The V and J ends lost 2 bases and 1 base respectively, with 10 bases between them. The CDR3 sequence is 15 residues long. Germline values: CDR1 SEHNR, CDR2 FQNEAQ (reference sequence). CDR3: CASSLLSEGTDTQYF. The CDR3 bases are TGTGCCAGCAGCTTACTTAGCGAGGGCACAGATACGCAGTATTTT.

The chain uses TRBV19 and TRBJ1-5; 7 bases agree with TRBD1. Germline lookup yields CDR1 LNHDA and CDR2 SQIVND (reference sequence). V lost 1 base and J lost 6; bases outside the gene matches: 9. The CDR3 length is 16 residues. CDR3 bases: TGTGCCAGTAGTATAGGTCGGGGACAGTTCAGTCAGCCCCAGCATTTT. It codes for CASSIGRGQFSQPQHF.

The V gene is TRBV27, the J gene TRBJ2-7; TRBD2 matches at 9 bases. The CDR3 runs to 15 residues. V trimming: 1 base; J trimming: 6 bases; junction bases outside the gene matches: 7. CDR1 is MNHEY and CDR2 is SMNVEV in the germline V gene (reference sequence). The CDR3 is CASSLYAGGPGEQYF. The CDR3 DNA reads TGTGCCAGCAGTTTATACGCGGGAGGGCCAGGCGAGCAGTACTTC.

The V gene is TRBV29-1, the J gene TRBJ2-7; a possible D gene is TRBD2 (5 bases). The CDR3 loop spans 12 amino acids. V was shortened by 6 bases and J by 5 bases, with 14 bases between the two germline ends. CDR1 and CDR2 from the germline V gene are SQVTM and ANQGSEA. In DNA form, the CDR3 reads TGCAGCGTCGCCCCGACTACAGACGAGCAGTACTTC. Translation: CSVAPTTDEQYF.

This clone was counted a few times. Other DNA sequences in the sample encode the same CDR3. The J gene is TRBJ1-5, the V gene TRBV5-1; no reliable D call. CDR1 is SGHRS, CDR2 YFSETQ, per germline. This CDR3 region has 15 residues. Trimming removed 3 bases at V and 0 bases at J, with 10 bases between. The CDR3 coding sequence is TGCGCCAGCAGCTCGACCGGGAATAGCAATCAGCCCCAGCATTTT. Protein product: CASSSTGNSNQPQHF. Supplemented by reference TRBV5-1 and TRBJ1-5, the full variable domain reads KAGVTQTPRYLIKTRGQQVTLSCSPISGHRSVSWYQQTPGQGLQFLFEYFSETQRNKGNFPGRFSGRQFSNSRSEMNVSTLELGDSALYLCASSSTGNSNQPQHFGDGTRLSIL.

The table lists this clone with a few counts. The rearrangement links TRBV6-5 to TRBJ1-4; D perhaps matches TRBD1 (5 bases). In germline, CDR1 is MNHEY, CDR2 SVGAGI. The CDR3 is 15 amino acids. The V end was cut by 0 bases, the J end by 3 bases, with 8 bases between. The CDR3 sequence: CASSYSGTPNEKLFF. DNA for the CDR3: TGTGCCAGCAGTTACTCGGGGACTCCTAATGAAAAACTGTTTTTT.

In this sample, this clone turned up a few times. The V gene is TRBV5-1, the J gene TRBJ1-2; D is uncertain. V lost 3 bases to trimming and J lost 8 bases, with 14 bases between them. The CDR3 runs 13 residues. CDR1 is SGHRS, CDR2 YFSETQ, per germline. The DNA for the CDR3 is TGCGCCAGCAGCTCCGACGGGTTCTGGGGCTACACCTTC. This sequence encodes CASSSDGFWGYTF.

This clone was counted a few times. Written as DNA, the CDR3 is TGTGCCAGCAGTACTCTCGGACTGCAGAACACTGAAGCTTTCTTT. This gives the protein CASSTLGLQNTEAFF. J is TRBJ1-1 and V is TRBV28; D unclear. The V end was cut by 5 bases, the J end by 1 base, with 14 bases between. This CDR3 has 15 amino acids. Germline assignment: CDR1 MDHEN and CDR2 SYDVKM. The full variable domain, rest sourced from reference TRBV28 and TRBJ1-1, is DVKVTQSSRYLVKRTGEKVFLECVQDMDHENMFWYRQDPGLGLRLIYFSYDVKMKEKGDIPEGYSVSREKKERFSLILESASTNQTSMYLCASSTLGLQNTEAFFGQGTRLTVV.

The chain recombines TRBV5-6 with TRBJ2-5; 9 bases are shared with TRBD1. Germline V gene sequence: CDR1 SGHDT, CDR2 YYEEEE. The CDR3 sequence is 16 residues long. V lost 0 bases and J lost 5; bases outside the gene matches: 8. The CDR3 DNA reads as TGTGCCAGCAGCTTGGTCGGGACAGGGTTCGGGGAGACCCAGTACTTC. It is translated as CASSLVGTGFGETQYF.

This chain uses TRBV18 with TRBJ2-7, with 10 bases matching TRBD1. V was pared by 3 bases and J by 5 bases, with 7 bases of the junction left unmatched. The germline CDR1 and CDR2 sequences are KGHSH and LQKENI. The CDR3 has 15 residues. The CDR3 DNA reads as TGTGCCAGCTCACCCAGGGGACAGGGGACCAACGAGCAGTACTTC. Protein sequence: CASSPRGQGTNEQYF.

J is TRBJ1-5 and V is TRBV5-8, with 8 bases fitting TRBD1. CDR1 and CDR2 (germline): SGHTS, YDEGEE. The CDR3 has 15 amino acids. With 1 base clipped from V and 4 bases from J, the junction kept 4 bases outside the gene matches. The CDR3 here is CASSLRTGPNQPQHF. CDR3 DNA sequence: TGTGCCAGCAGCTTGCGGACAGGGCCAAATCAGCCCCAGCATTTT.

The V call is TRBV28, the J call TRBJ1-3; maybe TRBD1 (5 bases). V was pared by 5 bases and J by 0 bases, with 26 bases between. The CDR3 totals 20 residues. Germline-derived CDR1 and CDR2 are MDHEN and SYDVKM. For the CDR3, the DNA is TGTGCCAGCAGTAAGACCTTAGGGGCCAGGCGGGCAAGCTCTGGAAACACCATATATTTT. It specifies CASSKTLGARRASSGNTIYF. Filled out from reference TRBV28 and TRBJ1-3, the complete variable domain reads DVKVTQSSRYLVKRTGEKVFLECVQDMDHENMFWYRQDPGLGLRLIYFSYDVKMKEKGDIPEGYSVSREKKERFSLILESASTNQTSMYLCASSKTLGARRASSGNTIYFGEGSWLTVV.

The V and J genes are TRBV6-5 and TRBJ1-2; possibly TRBD1 for D (5 bases). This CDR3 comprises 13 residues. From germline, CDR1 is MNHEY and CDR2 SVGAGI. Trimming removed 6 bases at V and 4 bases at J, with 12 bases between. CDR3 sequence (DNA): TGTGCCAGCAGCCCGACAGTTTTCTATGGCTACACCTTC. Protein: CASSPTVFYGYTF.

The CDR3 is CANGVRMNTEAFF. CDR3 nucleotides: TGTGCCAACGGGGTAAGGATGAACACTGAAGCTTTCTTT. V gene TRBV2 combines with J gene TRBJ1-1; D uncertain. Trimming took off 10 bases at V and 0 bases at J, with 12 bases between the two ends. This CDR3 has 13 amino acids. The V gene's germline CDR1 is SNHLY and CDR2 FYNNEI.

This clone was counted a few times. The chain combines TRBV7-2 with TRBJ1-5; 8 bases are shared with TRBD1. In germline, CDR1 is SGHTA, CDR2 FQGNSA. Trimming at V came to 5 bases and at J to 7 bases, leaving 4 bases not matched to a gene. The CDR3 sequence is 13 residues long. CDR3 sequence: CASSQDRGQPQHF. As DNA, the CDR3 is TGTGCCAGCAGCCAAGACAGGGGCCAGCCCCAGCATTTT.

V and J are TRBV27 and TRBJ2-1; a weak D match, TRBD1 (5 bases). Looked up from germline, CDR1 is MNHEY and CDR2 is SMNVEV (reference sequence). This CDR3 spans 14 amino acids. V dropped 4 bases and J dropped 4 bases, with 11 bases sitting between them. For the CDR3, the DNA is TGTGCCAGCAGTTCCTGGACAAATTACAATGAGCAGTTCTTC. As protein: CASSSWTNYNEQFF.

The rearrangement joins TRBV4-2 to TRBJ2-7; D is perhaps TRBD2 (6 bases). The V gene's germline CDR1 is LGHNA and CDR2 YNFKEQ. The CDR3 is 15 amino acids. The V gene lost 1 base and the J gene lost 9 bases, with 19 bases spanning the gap. CDR3 nucleotide sequence: TGTGCCAGCAGCCAAGGTTGGGACTCCACAACTTGGCAGTACTTC. Translating it yields CASSQGWDSTTWQYF.